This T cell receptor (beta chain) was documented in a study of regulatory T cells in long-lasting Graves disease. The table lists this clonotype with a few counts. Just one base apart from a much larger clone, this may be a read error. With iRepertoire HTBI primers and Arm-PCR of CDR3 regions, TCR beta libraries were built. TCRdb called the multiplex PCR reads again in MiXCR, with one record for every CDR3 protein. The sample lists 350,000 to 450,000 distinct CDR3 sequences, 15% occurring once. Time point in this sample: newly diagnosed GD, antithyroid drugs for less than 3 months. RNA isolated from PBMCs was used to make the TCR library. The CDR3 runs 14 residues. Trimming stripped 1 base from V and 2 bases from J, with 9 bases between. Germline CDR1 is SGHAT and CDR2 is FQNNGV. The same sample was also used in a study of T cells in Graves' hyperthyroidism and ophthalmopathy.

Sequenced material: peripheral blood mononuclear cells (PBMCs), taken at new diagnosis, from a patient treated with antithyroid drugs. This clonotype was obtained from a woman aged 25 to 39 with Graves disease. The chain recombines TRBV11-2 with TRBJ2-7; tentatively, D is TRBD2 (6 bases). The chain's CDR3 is CASSLGCGTYEQYF. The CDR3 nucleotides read TGTGCCAGCAGCTTAGGGTGCGGGACCTACGAGCAGTACTTC.